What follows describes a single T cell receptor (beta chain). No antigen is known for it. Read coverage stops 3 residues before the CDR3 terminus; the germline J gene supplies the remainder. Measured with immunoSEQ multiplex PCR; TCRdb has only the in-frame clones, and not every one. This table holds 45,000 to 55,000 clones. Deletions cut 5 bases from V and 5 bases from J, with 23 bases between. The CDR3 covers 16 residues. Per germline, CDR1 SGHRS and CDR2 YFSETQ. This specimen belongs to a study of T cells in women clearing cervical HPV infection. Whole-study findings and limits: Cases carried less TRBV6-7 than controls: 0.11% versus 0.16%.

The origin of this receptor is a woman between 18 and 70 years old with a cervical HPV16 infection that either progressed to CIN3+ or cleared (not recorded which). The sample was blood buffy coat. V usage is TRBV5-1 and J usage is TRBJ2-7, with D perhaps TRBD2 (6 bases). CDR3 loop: CASSRLGTSRGDEQYF. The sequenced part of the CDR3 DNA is TGCGCCAGCAGTCGACTCGGGACCTCGCGGGGCGACGAG.